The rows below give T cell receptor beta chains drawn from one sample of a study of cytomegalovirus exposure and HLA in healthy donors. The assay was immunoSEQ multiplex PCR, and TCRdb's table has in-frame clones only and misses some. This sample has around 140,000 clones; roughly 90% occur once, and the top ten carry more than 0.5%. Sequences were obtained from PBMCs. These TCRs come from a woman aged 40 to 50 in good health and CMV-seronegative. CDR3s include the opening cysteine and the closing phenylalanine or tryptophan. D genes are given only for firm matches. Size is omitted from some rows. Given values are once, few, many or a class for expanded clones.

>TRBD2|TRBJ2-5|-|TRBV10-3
CAIRTTSGRGRETQYF
TGTGCCATCAGGACAACTAGCGGGAGAGGGAGAGAGACCCAGTACTTC
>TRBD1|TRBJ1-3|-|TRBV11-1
CASSWGTGQNTIYF
TGTGCCAGCAGCTGGGGGACAGGACAAAACACCATATATTTT
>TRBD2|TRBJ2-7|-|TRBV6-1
CASSGRLAGSYEQYF
TGTGCCAGCAGTGGCCGACTAGCGGGGTCCTACGAGCAGTACTTC
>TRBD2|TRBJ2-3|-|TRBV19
CASSPGGSLTDTQYF
TGTGCCAGTAGTCCCGGGGGGTCCCTCACAGATACGCAGTATTTT
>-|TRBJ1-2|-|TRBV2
CASSLFREEPYTF
TGTGCCAGCAGTCTTTTTCGGGAGGAACCCTACACCTTC
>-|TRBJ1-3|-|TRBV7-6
CASSLAIASLSGNTIYF
TGTGCCAGCAGCTTAGCGATTGCTAGCCTCTCTGGAAACACCATATATTTT
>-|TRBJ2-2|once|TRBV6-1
CASSRLGGELFF
TGTGCCAGCAGCCGCCTCGGGGGGGAGCTGTTTTTT
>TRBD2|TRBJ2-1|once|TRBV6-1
CASSEILAGYYNEQFF
TGTGCCAGCAGTGAAATTCTAGCGGGATACTACAATGAGCAGTTCTTC
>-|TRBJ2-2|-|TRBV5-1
CASRIGLDNTGELFF
TGCGCCAGCAGAATCGGACTGGATAACACCGGGGAGCTGTTTTTT
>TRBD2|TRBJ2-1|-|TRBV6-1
CATELAGYNEQFF
TGTGCCACAGAACTAGCGGGATACAATGAGCAGTTCTTC
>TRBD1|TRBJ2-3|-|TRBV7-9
CASSLEGAGTDTQYF
TGTGCCAGCAGCTTAGAGGGGGCCGGCACAGATACGCAGTATTTT
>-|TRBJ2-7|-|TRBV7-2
CASSLGRVYEQYF
TGTGCCAGCAGCTTGGGCAGGGTTTACGAGCAGTACTTC
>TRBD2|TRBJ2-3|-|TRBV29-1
CSVTGLAGITDTQYF
TGCAGCGTTACCGGACTAGCGGGGATCACAGATACGCAGTATTTT
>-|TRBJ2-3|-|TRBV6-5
CASSRRDTQYF
TGTGCCAGCTCCAGGCGAGATACGCAGTATTTT
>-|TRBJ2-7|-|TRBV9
CASSVGAGGGDYEQYF
TGTGCCAGCAGCGTAGGAGCAGGGGGAGGAGACTACGAGCAGTACTTC
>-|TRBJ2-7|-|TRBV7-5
CARSRGYEQYF
TGTGCCAGATCCAGGGGATACGAGCAGTACTTC
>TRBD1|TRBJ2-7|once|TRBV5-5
CASSFGTGHYEQYF
TGTGCCAGCAGCTTCGGGACAGGGCACTACGAGCAGTACTTC
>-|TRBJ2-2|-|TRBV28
CASSTNRRNTGELFF
TGTGCCAGCAGTACAAACAGGCGGAACACCGGGGAGCTGTTTTTT
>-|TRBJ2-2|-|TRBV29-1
CSVQGRTGELFF
TGCAGCGTTCAAGGTCGGACCGGGGAGCTGTTTTTT
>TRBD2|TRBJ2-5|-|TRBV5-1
CASSPLSGTSVQTQYF
TGCGCCAGCAGCCCCCTCTCCGGGACTAGTGTGCAGACCCAGTACTTC
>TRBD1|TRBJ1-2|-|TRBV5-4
CASSSRQGVRDYGYTF
TGTGCCAGCAGCTCTAGACAGGGCGTGAGAGACTATGGCTACACCTTC
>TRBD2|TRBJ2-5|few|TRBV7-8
CASSGRLAGVETQYF
TGTGCCAGCAGCGGAAGACTAGCGGGAGTTGAGACCCAGTACTTC
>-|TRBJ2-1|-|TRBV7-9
CASSLVFHEFPNEQFF
TGTGCCAGCAGCTTAGTATTCCATGAGTTCCCTAATGAGCAGTTCTTC
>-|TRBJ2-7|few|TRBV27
CATVLGREQYF
TGTGCCACCGTACTCGGTCGAGAGCAGTACTTC
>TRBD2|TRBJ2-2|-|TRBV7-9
CASSYGTSANTGELFF
TGTGCCAGCAGCTACGGGACTAGCGCGAACACCGGGGAGCTGTTTTTT
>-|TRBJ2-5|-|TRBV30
CAWSVHGGYQTQYF
TGTGCCTGGAGTGTACATGGGGGGTACCAGACCCAGTACTTC
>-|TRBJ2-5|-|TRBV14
CASSQGRLGVKETQYF
TGTGCCAGCAGCCAAGGGAGACTCGGCGTAAAAGAGACCCAGTACTTC
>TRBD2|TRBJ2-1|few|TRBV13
CASSYSGRVHSEQFF
TGTGCCAGCAGCTATAGCGGGAGAGTCCATAGTGAGCAGTTCTTC
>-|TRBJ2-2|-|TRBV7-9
CSSSFPTRELFF
TGTTCCAGCAGCTTTCCGACTAGGGAGCTGTTTTTT